This T cell receptor beta chain was obtained from a study of chemoradiotherapy in HPV16-positive cancers. In the study overall: Candidate HPV-specific T-cell clones and common TCR motifs came from functional assays in a couple of HPV16-positive patients.

The CDR3 covers 16 residues. Germline CDR1 is LNHNV and CDR2 is YYDKDF (reference sequence). V shed 3 bases, J shed 8 bases, and the junction held 10 bases outside the gene matches. Findings and caveats of the study: HPV-responsive T-cell expansion during chemoradiotherapy was linked to improved recurrence-free survival in HPV16-positive patients. During treatment, candidate HPV-specific clones and E7-related motifs expanded in tumor.

The protocol was immunoSEQ multiplex PCR, while the TCRdb copy is restricted to in-frame clones and leaves out a portion. The sample holds some 25,000 clones, around 94% seen once. In the case of this clone: Its antigen is as yet unknown.

Sequences were derived from blood, sampled from a patient who underwent chemoradiotherapy. This TCR came from a human donor with HPV-associated anogenital cancer. The chain has TRBV15 and TRBJ2-1; 10 bases agree with TRBD1. The CDR3 protein is CATSRDRGVRRDEQFF. The CDR3 bases are TGTGCCACCAGCAGGGACAGGGGGGTGAGGCGGGATGAGCAGTTCTTC.